Presented here are 26 T cell receptor beta chains from one specimen sequenced in a study of blood T cell repertoires in COVID-19 (TCRdb year 2020). The library relied on the immunoSEQ multiplex PCR assay. TCRdb's version of the immuneACCESS table is confined to in-frame rearrangements and falls short of the full clone set. An unresolved V gene accounts for under half of the shortfall where checked; the remainder is of unknown origin. The sample includes over 45,000 clones, with about nine tenths observed a single time. Together, the top ten hold 5% to 7% of the sample. The source material was peripheral blood. The receptors stem from a middle-aged man with active COVID-19.

This clone was detected once. The chain is built from TRBV9 and TRBJ2-6; D perhaps matches TRBD1 (6 bases). The V end lost 4 bases, the J end lost 4 bases, and 12 bases lay between the germline ends. The CDR3 has 15 amino acids. Germline lookup yields CDR1 SGDLS and CDR2 YYNGEE. CDR3 DNA sequence: TGTGCCAGCAGCAGTACAGGGTCCGGGGCCAACGTCCTGACTTTC. This sequence encodes CASSSTGSGANVLTF. Full variable domain (outside the CDR3, taken from reference TRBV9 and TRBJ2-6): DSGVTQTPKHLITATGQRVTLRCSPRSGDLSVYWYQQSLDQGLQFLIQYYNGEERAKGNILERFSAQQFPDLHSELNLSSLELGDSALYFCASSSTGSGANVLTFGAGSRLTVL.

This clone showed up just once. The V call is TRBV19, the J call TRBJ2-2; 7 nucleotides match TRBD1. V was pared by 9 bases and J by 6 bases, with 10 bases of the junction left unmatched. The V gene's germline CDR1 is LNHDA and CDR2 SQIVND (reference sequence). The CDR3 runs 14 residues. This CDR3 is CASTPGGWAGELFF. CDR3 coding DNA: TGTGCCAGCACCCCAGGGGGTTGGGCCGGGGAGCTGTTTTTT.

The chain couples TRBV19 to TRBJ2-7, with D unresolved. With 3 bases removed from V and 0 bases from J, the gap between germline ends came to 12 bases. The CDR3 runs 15 residues. CDR1 and CDR2 from the germline V gene are LNHDA and SQIVND (reference sequence). The CDR3 nucleotides read TGTGCCAGTAGTATTTCTCCGCCGGGCTCCTACGAGCAGTACTTC. This translates into CASSISPPGSYEQYF.

The chain couples TRBV5-8 to TRBJ2-2, with 8 bases that match TRBD1. V lost 5 bases to trimming and J lost 7 bases; unmatched junction nucleotides: 13. CDR3 length: 16 amino acids. Germline CDR1 and CDR2: SGHTS and YDEGEE. CDR3 nucleotides: TGTGCCAGCAGACTCACGGACAGGGCTTTTCACGGGGAGCTGTTTTTT. This translates into CASRLTDRAFHGELFF.

The count of this clone is one. Within the sample, other DNA sequences also encode this same CDR3. The rearrangement uses TRBV9 and TRBJ2-1; 8 positions agree with TRBD1. CDR3 length: 15 amino acids. The V and J ends lost 4 bases and 1 base, in that order; junction bases with no gene match: 4. Germline V CDR1 and CDR2: SGDLS, YYNGEE. CDR3 amino acids: CASSPGGSSYNEQFF. In nucleotides, the CDR3 is TGTGCCAGCAGCCCAGGGGGCAGTTCCTACAATGAGCAGTTCTTC.

CDR3 DNA sequence: TGTGCCAGCAGCCCGACAGGGTTGGGAGCCGGGGAGCTGTTTTTT. Translated, it gives CASSPTGLGAGELFF. V usage is TRBV3-1 (or the pseudogene TRBV3-2) and J usage is TRBJ2-2, with 7 bases that match TRBD1. V shed 4 bases, J shed 6 bases, and the junction held 8 bases outside the gene matches. Germline V gives CDR1 LGHDT, CDR2 YNNKEL (reference sequence). The CDR3 consists of 15 residues.

This rearrangement joins TRBV6-5 to TRBJ2-7; 8 bases map to TRBD2. J gave up 2 bases and V 8 bases, and 5 bases lay outside the gene matches. CDR1 and CDR2 from the germline V gene are MNHEY and SVGAGI. CDR3 size: 13 residues. The CDR3 loop is CASGREAPYEQYF. In DNA form, the CDR3 reads TGTGCCAGCGGGCGGGAGGCACCCTACGAGCAGTACTTC.

This chain uses TRBV19 with TRBJ2-3; weak D call: TRBD2 (6 bases). Germline values: CDR1 LNHDA, CDR2 SQIVND (reference sequence). This CDR3 is built from 13 residues. Trimming removed 7 bases at V and 2 bases at J, with 10 bases between. CDR3 DNA: TGTGCCAGTACCGGGAGAGTCACAGATACGCAGTATTTT. Protein product: CASTGRVTDTQYF.

This rearrangement joins TRBV6-1 to TRBJ1-1, with 9 bases identical to TRBD1. Losses at the gene ends were 4 bases for V and 4 bases for J; bases not matched to a gene: 10. Looked up from germline, CDR1 is MNHNS and CDR2 is SASEGT. CDR3 length: 16 amino acids. The CDR3: CASSAGTGRWGTEAFF. The CDR3 coding sequence is TGTGCCAGCAGTGCCGGGACAGGGCGTTGGGGCACTGAAGCTTTCTTT.

The sample holds a few counts of this clone. The chain combines TRBV20-1 with TRBJ1-2; 8 nucleotides agree with TRBD1. The CDR3 sequence is 15 residues long. Germline-derived CDR1 and CDR2 are DFQATT and SNEGSKA (reference sequence). The J segment lost 4 bases and the V segment lost 3 bases, leaving 10 bases of the junction unmatched. The CDR3 coding sequence is TGCAGTGCTAGTCTGGAGGACAGGGCTCTCTATGGCTACACCTTC. Translating gives CSASLEDRALYGYTF.

This clone was observed a single time. The rearrangement uses TRBV13 and TRBJ2-7; the match to TRBD1 covers 8 bases. The CDR3 runs to 14 residues. Germline lookup yields CDR1 PRHDT and CDR2 FYEKMQ (reference sequence). With 4 bases clipped from V and 4 bases from J, the junction kept 6 bases outside the gene matches. The CDR3 DNA is TGTGCCAGCAGCTCCGGGACAGGAGGATACGAGCAGTACTTC. Its translation: CASSSGTGGYEQYF.

The chain recombines TRBV5-1 with TRBJ2-3; 7 bases align to TRBD1. J was trimmed by 3 bases and V by 5 bases; bases with no gene match: 9. The CDR3 is made up of 15 amino acids. Per the germline V gene, CDR1 is SGHRS and CDR2 is YFSETQ. The CDR3 here is CASRWTGTETDTQYF. CDR3 coding DNA: TGCGCCAGCAGGTGGACCGGGACAGAAACAGATACGCAGTATTTT.

The rearrangement links TRBV10-3 to TRBJ2-7; D is perhaps TRBD1 (6 bases). The CDR3 covers 16 residues. Germline-derived CDR1 and CDR2 are ENHRY and SYGVKD. V was shortened by 0 bases and J by 5 bases, with 17 bases between the two germline ends. CDR3 coding DNA: TGTGCCATCAGTGAGTCGAAGTCGGCAGGGGCCGACGAGCAGTACTTC. Its protein is CAISESKSAGADEQYF.

The rearrangement uses TRBV19 and TRBJ2-7; 7 bases map to TRBD2. The CDR3 has 14 residues. Germline CDR1 LNHDA, CDR2 SQIVND (reference sequence). Trimming at V came to 5 bases and at J to 5 bases, leaving 9 bases not matched to a gene. The CDR3 loop is CASSWGGGPNEQYF. In DNA form, the CDR3 reads TGTGCCAGTAGTTGGGGGGGAGGGCCCAACGAGCAGTACTTC.

V is TRBV19 and J is TRBJ2-7, with TRBD2 identical over 14 bases. The DNA end lines up better with TRBJ2-1; the J call may be wrong. This CDR3 spans 16 amino acids. Germline-derived CDR1 and CDR2 are LNHDA and SQIVND (reference sequence). CDR3 DNA sequence: TGTGCCAGTAGCTCTCGACTAGCGGGAGGGGGGCTTGAGCAGTTCTTC. Protein sequence: CASSSRLAGGGLEQFF.

CDR3 protein: CASSLFWEAGLGYTF. The DNA of the CDR3 is TGTGCCAGCAGCTTATTCTGGGAGGCTGGGTTGGGCTACACCTTC. The chain couples TRBV5-5 to TRBJ1-2; unclear D gene. The CDR3 runs 15 residues. CDR1 and CDR2 from the germline V gene are SGHKS and YYEKEE (reference sequence). Trimming pared 2 bases from V and 8 bases from J, leaving 19 bases between.

This clone has more than one count but fewer than ten. This chain uses TRBV6-6 with TRBJ2-7; 7 bases map to TRBD1. The trim removed 4 bases at V and 2 bases at J, leaving 5 bases unmatched. The CDR3 covers 14 residues. Germline CDR1 is MNHNY and CDR2 is SVGAGI (reference sequence). The CDR3 sequence is CASSLQGPPYEQYF. The CDR3 bases are TGTGCCAGCAGTTTACAGGGGCCCCCCTACGAGCAGTACTTC.

This clone appeared a single time. This chain links TRBV7-6 with TRBJ2-3, with D tentatively TRBD2 (6 bases). The germline V gene encodes CDR1 SGHVS and CDR2 FNYEAQ. The CDR3 extends over 17 amino acids. With 6 bases removed from V and 2 bases from J, the gap between germline ends came to 21 bases. CDR3 residues: CASRPSGSSGPTDTQYF. The DNA of the CDR3 is TGTGCCAGCAGACCATCGGGGAGTAGCGGACCCACAGATACGCAGTATTTT.

The rearrangement joins TRBV30 to TRBJ1-6; D unresolved. The germline V and J ends were trimmed by 7 bases and 0 bases, with 13 bases remaining between them. Germline CDR1 GTSNPN, CDR2 SVGIG (reference sequence). CDR3 length: 15 amino acids. The DNA of the CDR3 is TGTGCCTCCCCGGTTCTAAGCTCCTATAATTCACCCCTCCACTTT. The encoded protein is CASPVLSSYNSPLHF.

The chain couples TRBV4-1 to TRBJ2-3, with a weak D call TRBD1 (5 bases). Trimming removed 1 base at V and 6 bases at J, with 11 bases between. CDR1 is MGHRA, CDR2 YSYEKL, per germline. The CDR3 consists of 14 residues. CDR3 nucleotides: TGCGCCAGCAGCCAAGTAGCCAGGGTTGATACGCAGTATTTT. Its protein product is CASSQVARVDTQYF.

The chain employs TRBV7-9 and TRBJ2-7, with 7 bases fitting TRBD2. The CDR3 covers 16 residues. V was clipped by 4 bases and J by 3 bases; unmatched bases: 12. The germline gives CDR1 SEHNR, CDR2 FQNEAQ (reference sequence). CDR3 nucleotides: TGTGCCAGCAGCTCCACGGGGGGTCCCCACCTCTACGAGCAGTACTTC. The encoded protein is CASSSTGGPHLYEQYF.

The chain recombines TRBV18 with TRBJ2-5; 8 bases line up with TRBD2. The CDR3 loop spans 14 amino acids. Trimming cost V 3 bases and J 1 base; bases outside gene matches: 1. Germline values: CDR1 KGHSH, CDR2 LQKENI. CDR3 bases: TGTGCCAGCTCACCCGGACTAGCCCAAGAGACCCAGTACTTC. This sequence encodes CASSPGLAQETQYF.

The V gene is TRBV7-2, the J gene TRBJ2-1; 9 bases agree with TRBD1. The ends lost 2 bases at V and 6 bases at J; junction bases unmatched: 5. From germline, CDR1 is SGHTA and CDR2 FQGNSA. This CDR3 comprises 15 residues. CDR3 in amino acids: CASSLMGQGFNEQFF. CDR3 in DNA: TGTGCCAGCAGCTTAATGGGACAGGGATTCAATGAGCAGTTCTTC.

V and J are TRBV15 and TRBJ1-4, with 9 positions matching TRBD1. The germline CDR1 and CDR2 sequences are LNHNV and YYDKDF (reference sequence). V lost 9 bases and J lost 9; bases outside the gene matches: 8. The CDR3 covers 13 residues. CDR3 region: CATAGTGFKKLFF. CDR3 nucleotides: TGTGCCACGGCCGGGACAGGGTTTAAAAAACTGTTTTTT.

The V and J genes are TRBV6-5 and TRBJ2-7; D is uncertain. The CDR3 has 13 amino acids. Germline loops: CDR1 MNHEY, CDR2 SVGAGI. Deletions cut 3 bases from V and 4 bases from J, with 10 bases between. The CDR3 coding sequence is TGTGCCAGCAGTTATTACCGGAGTTACGAGCAGTACTTC. Translated, it gives CASSYYRSYEQYF.

This clone was seen more than once but under ten times. The chain has TRBV18 and TRBJ2-2, with 8 bases that match TRBD1. This CDR3 contains 16 residues. Germline values: CDR1 KGHSH, CDR2 LQKENI. J lost 6 bases, V lost 5 bases, and 11 bases had no gene match. This chain's CDR3 is CASSSTGVPPPGELFF. The CDR3 coding sequence is TGTGCCAGCTCATCGACAGGGGTACCCCCCCCCGGGGAGCTGTTTTTT.